A selection of T cell receptor beta chains follows, all from one sample in a study of cytomegalovirus exposure and HLA in healthy donors. The assay was immunoSEQ multiplex PCR, and TCRdb's table has in-frame clones only and misses some. The sample consists of under 150,000 clones, roughly 80% of them appearing once. Sequencing was done on a sample of PBMCs. All receptors derive from a woman between 40 and 55 years old in good health and CMV-seropositive. Both conserved end residues are part of each CDR3. D genes are given only for firm matches. Some rows mark clone size as missing; the rest say once, few, many or name a class of expanded clone.

CDR3aa | CDR3nt | v_gene | d_gene | abundance | j_gene
CASSDREERQYF | TGTGCCAGCAGTGACCGGGAAGAAAGGCAGTATTTT | TRBV2 | . | . | TRBJ2-3
CAWTTRDRAGSPLHF | TGTGCCTGGACCACAAGGGACAGGGCAGGTTCACCCCTCCACTTT | TRBV30 | TRBD1 | . | TRBJ1-6
CASSQVATGVYNEQFF | TGCGCCAGCAGCCAAGTGGCCACAGGGGTCTACAATGAGCAGTTCTTC | TRBV4-1 | TRBD1 | . | TRBJ2-1
CASSYFGGKGTDTQYF | TGTGCCAGCAGTTACTTTGGGGGCAAGGGCACAGATACGCAGTATTTT | TRBV6-5 | . | . | TRBJ2-3
CASSLVGGDGTQPQHF | TGTGCCAGCAGCTTGGTAGGGGGAGATGGGACTCAGCCCCAGCATTTT | TRBV5-5 | . | . | TRBJ1-5
CASSQDVGGYEQYF | TGTGCCAGCAGCCAAGATGTAGGGGGCTACGAGCAGTACTTC | TRBV14 | . | few | TRBJ2-7
CASSLAGTSFGELFF | TGTGCCAGCAGCTTGGCCGGGACTAGCTTCGGGGAGCTGTTTTTT | TRBV5-6 | TRBD2 | . | TRBJ2-2
CASTLLAGVFYEQYF | TGTGCCAGCACCTTACTAGCCGGAGTGTTCTACGAGCAGTACTTC | TRBV6-9 | . | . | TRBJ2-7
CAQRGRGWVEQYF | TGTGCCCAAAGGGGCAGGGGGTGGGTGGAGCAGTACTTC | TRBV19 | TRBD1 | . | TRBJ2-7
CACIPGQGREQYF | TGTGCCTGTATCCCGGGACAGGGGCGCGAGCAGTACTTC | TRBV30 | TRBD1 | . | TRBJ2-7
CATELGDRGEQYF | TGTGCCACCGAGCTGGGGGACAGGGGCGAGCAGTACTTC | TRBV10-3 | TRBD1 | . | TRBJ2-7
CASTLTGGRTGELFF | TGTGCCAGCACCCTGACTGGGGGGAGAACCGGGGAGCTGTTTTTT | TRBV25-1 | . | . | TRBJ2-2
CAKHIRAGAFF | TGCGCCAAACACATCCGGGCGGGCGCTTTCTTT | TRBV23-1 | . | once | TRBJ1-1
CATLWGSYGYTF | TGTGCCACCCTTTGGGGCAGCTATGGCTACACCTTC | TRBV28 | . | . | TRBJ1-2
CASSLDRSETQYF | TGCGCCAGCAGCCTGGACAGGTCGGAGACCCAGTACTTC | TRBV4-3 | TRBD1 | once | TRBJ2-5
CASSYSDSSGANVLTF | TGTGCCAGCAGTTACTCGGACAGCTCTGGGGCCAACGTCCTGACTTTC | TRBV6-6 | . | . | TRBJ2-6
CSVSPGLNQPQHF | TGCAGCGTTTCTCCGGGACTCAATCAGCCCCAGCATTTT | TRBV29-1 | . | few | TRBJ1-5
CASSGPLGPQHF | TGTGCCAGCAGTGGCCCCCTAGGGCCCCAGCATTTT | TRBV6-1 | . | . | TRBJ1-5
CASSVDWNTEAFF | TGTGCCAGCAGCGTAGACTGGAACACTGAAGCTTTCTTT | TRBV11-2 | . | few | TRBJ1-1
CASSQEDSLTDTQYF | TGTGCCAGCAGCCAAGAGGACAGCCTCACAGATACGCAGTATTTT | TRBV4-2 | . | . | TRBJ2-3
CASSLDTQPQHF | TGTGCCAGCAGCTTGGACACACAGCCCCAGCATTTT | TRBV28 | . | . | TRBJ1-5
CASSKAVSYNEQFF | TGTGCCAGTAGTAAGGCGGTTTCCTACAATGAGCAGTTCTTC | TRBV19 | . | once | TRBJ2-1
CASSLGASTYEQYF | TGTGCCAGCAGTTTAGGAGCCTCTACCTACGAGCAGTACTTC | TRBV27 | . | . | TRBJ2-7
CASSSAGAGTEAFF | TGTGCCAGCAGTTCGGCGGGCGCGGGCACTGAAGCTTTCTTT | TRBV27 | . | . | TRBJ1-1
CASTATGSTDTQYF | TGTGCCAGTACCGCGACGGGAAGCACAGATACGCAGTATTTT | TRBV19 | . | . | TRBJ2-3
CASSRPAGGSDEQYF | TGTGCCAGTAGTAGACCCGCAGGGGGGTCGGACGAGCAGTACTTC | TRBV19 | . | . | TRBJ2-7
CASRSIYEQYF | TGTGCCAGCAGGTCTATTTACGAGCAGTACTTC | TRBV28 | . | . | TRBJ2-7
CASSLGRYSYEQYF | TGTGCCAGCAGCTTGGGCAGGTACTCCTACGAGCAGTACTTC | TRBV11-1 | . | . | TRBJ2-7
CASSSTGGDTEAFF | TGTGCCAGCAGCTCTACGGGGGGCGACACTGAAGCTTTCTTT | TRBV7-2 | . | . | TRBJ1-1
CASSPGQGPGNTIYF | TGTGCCAGCAGCCCTGGACAGGGGCCTGGAAACACCATATATTTT | TRBV11-3 | TRBD1 | . | TRBJ1-3
CASSIKQPMFYNEQFF | TGTGCCAGTAGTATCAAACAGCCGATGTTCTACAATGAGCAGTTCTTC | TRBV19 | . | once | TRBJ2-1
CASSTTRGYTF | TGTGCCAGCAGTACGACACGGGGCTACACCTTC | TRBV7-2 | . | few | TRBJ1-2
CASSEAQGYQPQHF | TGTGCCAGCAGTGAAGCGCAGGGGTATCAGCCCCAGCATTTT | TRBV6-1 | . | . | TRBJ1-5
CASSLLAGATGELFF | TGTGCCAGCTCCCTACTAGCGGGAGCCACCGGGGAGCTGTTTTTT | TRBV18 | TRBD2 | . | TRBJ2-2
CASSNRDRGDEKLFF | TGTGCCAGCAGCAACCGGGACAGGGGAGATGAAAAACTGTTTTTT | TRBV11-2 | TRBD1 | . | TRBJ1-4
CASSEQGSMNTEAFF | TGTGCCAGCAGTGAACAGGGCTCTATGAACACTGAAGCTTTCTTT | TRBV2 | . | once | TRBJ1-1
CASSTSGGATGELFF | TGTGCCAGCAGCACTAGCGGGGGGGCCACCGGGGAGCTGTTTTTT | TRBV7-2 | TRBD2 | . | TRBJ2-2
CASSEPDSGRADTQYF | TGTGCCAGCAGTGAACCAGATAGCGGGAGGGCAGATACGCAGTATTTT | TRBV25-1 | TRBD2 | few | TRBJ2-3
CASSIPGLAPFEQYF | TGTGCCAGTTCTATCCCGGGACTAGCCCCCTTCGAGCAGTACTTC | TRBV19 | TRBD2 | . | TRBJ2-7
CASSSYRGLAYEQYF | TGTGCCAGCAGCTCGTACCGCGGCTTAGCCTACGAGCAGTACTTC | TRBV11-2 | . | few | TRBJ2-7
CASGDRGREQYF | TGTGCCAGCGGGGACAGGGGGCGCGAGCAGTACTTC | TRBV28 | TRBD1 | . | TRBJ2-7
CASSLGEGWDYNEQFF | TGCGCCAGCAGCTTGGGGGAGGGATGGGACTACAATGAGCAGTTCTTC | TRBV5-1 | TRBD2 | . | TRBJ2-1
CASSARQGAFGNTIYF | TGTGCCAGCAGCGCTAGACAGGGGGCGTTTGGAAACACCATATATTTT | TRBV5-4 | TRBD1 | . | TRBJ1-3
CATGRGYGYEQYF | TGTGCCACCGGAAGGGGGTATGGCTACGAGCAGTACTTC | TRBV14 | . | . | TRBJ2-7
CVSSLEGTGGFEQYF | TGTGTCAGCAGCTTGGAAGGGACAGGGGGTTTCGAGCAGTACTTC | TRBV5-4 | TRBD1 | . | TRBJ2-7
CASSKVGLRTGGTEAFF | TGTGCCAGCAGCAAAGTTGGTCTAAGGACAGGGGGCACTGAAGCTTTCTTT | TRBV7-9 | TRBD1 | . | TRBJ1-1
CASSQVRTGTDTQYF | TGCGCCAGCAGCCAAGTCCGGACAGGGACAGATACGCAGTATTTT | TRBV4-3 | TRBD1 | . | TRBJ2-3
CTSHGGGTEAFF | TGTACCAGTCACGGGGGGGGTACTGAAGCTTTCTTT | TRBV6-6 | . | once | TRBJ1-1
CASSQDLAGGLAKNIQYF | TGTGCCAGCAGCCAAGATCTAGCGGGGGGCCTAGCCAAAAACATTCAGTACTTC | TRBV4-2 | TRBD2 | once | TRBJ2-4
CASSQASSRGKLFF | TGTGCCAGCAGCCAAGCCAGCTCGCGGGGGAAACTGTTTTTT | TRBV14 | . | few | TRBJ1-4
CASSLASDTGYTF | TGTGCCAGCAGCTTAGCGTCCGACACTGGCTACACCTTC | TRBV7-8 | . | . | TRBJ1-2
CASSDYYNNEQFF | TGCGCCAGCAGTGACTACTACAACAATGAGCAGTTCTTC | TRBV5-1 | . | . | TRBJ2-1
CARHGRYSNQPQHF | TGTGCCCGGCATGGGAGGTATAGCAATCAGCCCCAGCATTTT | TRBV7-7 | . | . | TRBJ1-5
CASSGQGARQPQHF | TGTGCCAGTAGCGGACAGGGGGCGAGGCAGCCCCAGCATTTT | TRBV19 | TRBD1 | . | TRBJ1-5